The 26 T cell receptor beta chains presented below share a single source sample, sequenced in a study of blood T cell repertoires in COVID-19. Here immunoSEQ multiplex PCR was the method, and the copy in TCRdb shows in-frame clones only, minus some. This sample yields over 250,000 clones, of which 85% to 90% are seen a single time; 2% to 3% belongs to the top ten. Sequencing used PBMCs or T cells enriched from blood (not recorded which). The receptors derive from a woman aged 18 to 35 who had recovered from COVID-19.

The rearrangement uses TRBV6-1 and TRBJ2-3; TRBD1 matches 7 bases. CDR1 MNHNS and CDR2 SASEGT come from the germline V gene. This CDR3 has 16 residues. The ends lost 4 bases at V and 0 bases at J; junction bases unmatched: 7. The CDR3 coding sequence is TGTGCCAGCAGTGCCCTCGACAGGGCTAGCACAGATACGCAGTATTTT. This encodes CASSALDRASTDTQYF.

The CDR3 DNA sequence: TGTGCCTGGCGACAGGGGAACACCTGGGAGCAGTACTTC. Translation: CAWRQGNTWEQYF. The chain uses TRBV30 and TRBJ2-7; 8 nucleotides line up with TRBD1. Germline CDR1 reads GTSNPN; CDR2 reads SVGIG (reference sequence). V lost 5 bases to trimming and J lost 7 bases; unmatched junction nucleotides: 10. CDR3 length: 13 residues.

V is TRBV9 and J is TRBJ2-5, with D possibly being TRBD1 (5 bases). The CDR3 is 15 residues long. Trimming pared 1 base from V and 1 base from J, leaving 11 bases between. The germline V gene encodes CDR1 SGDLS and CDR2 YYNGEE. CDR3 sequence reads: CASSVQGWSQETQYF. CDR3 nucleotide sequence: TGTGCCAGCAGCGTACAGGGATGGTCCCAAGAGACCCAGTACTTC.

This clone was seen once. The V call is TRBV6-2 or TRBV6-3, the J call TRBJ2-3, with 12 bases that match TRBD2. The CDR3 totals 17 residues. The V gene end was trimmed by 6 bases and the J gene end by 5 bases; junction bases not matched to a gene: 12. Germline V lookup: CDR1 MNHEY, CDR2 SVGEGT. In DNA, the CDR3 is TGTGCCAGCAGCCGCCGTCTAGCGGGGGGGCTGAGAGATACGCAGTATTTT. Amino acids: CASSRRLAGGLRDTQYF.

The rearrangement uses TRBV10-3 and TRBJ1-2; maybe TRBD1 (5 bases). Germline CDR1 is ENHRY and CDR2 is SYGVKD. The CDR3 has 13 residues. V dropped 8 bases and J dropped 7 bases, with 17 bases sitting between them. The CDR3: CAIERQPAAGYTF. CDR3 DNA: TGTGCCATCGAGCGACAGCCCGCGGCTGGCTACACCTTC.

CDR3 sequence: CASSVAHSSGGAATDTQYF. The DNA of the CDR3 is TGTGCCAGCAGCGTAGCTCATTCTAGCGGGGGGGCCGCCACAGATACGCAGTATTTT. The V call is TRBV9, the J call TRBJ2-3, with 12 bases aligning to TRBD2. The CDR3 is 19 residues long. The junction had 10 bases not matched to a gene; V was cut back by 0 bases and J by 2 bases. Looked up from germline, CDR1 is SGDLS and CDR2 is YYNGEE.

The DNA for the CDR3 is TGTGCCAGCAGCCACTCCCCTAGCGGGACAGCCTACGGGGAGCAGTACTTC. Translated: CASSHSPSGTAYGEQYF. The V gene is TRBV14, the J gene TRBJ2-7; 9 positions agree with TRBD2. The germline gives CDR1 SGHDN, CDR2 FVKESK. This CDR3 contains 17 residues. V gave up 3 bases and J gave up 7 bases; unmatched junction bases: 16.

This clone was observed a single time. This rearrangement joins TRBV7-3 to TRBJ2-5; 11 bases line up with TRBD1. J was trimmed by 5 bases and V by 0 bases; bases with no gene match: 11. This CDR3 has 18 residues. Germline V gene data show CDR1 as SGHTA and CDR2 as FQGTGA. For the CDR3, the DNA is TGTGCCAGCAGCTTAACCGCGGGACAGGGGGGCGTGCGGGAGACCCAGTACTTC. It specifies CASSLTAGQGGVRETQYF. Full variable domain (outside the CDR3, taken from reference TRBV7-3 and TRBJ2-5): GAGVSQTPSNKVTEKGKYVELRCDPISGHTALYWYRQSLGQGPEFLIYFQGTGAADDSGLPNDRFFAVRPEGSVSTLKIQRTERGDSAVYLCASSLTAGQGGVRETQYFGPGTRLLVL.

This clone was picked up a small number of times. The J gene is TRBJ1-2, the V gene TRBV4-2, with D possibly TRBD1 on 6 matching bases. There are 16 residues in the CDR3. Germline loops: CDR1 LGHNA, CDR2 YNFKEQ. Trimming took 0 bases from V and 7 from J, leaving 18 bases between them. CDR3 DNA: TGTGCCAGCAGCCAAGATGGGGTTGGGGGCTTGGGTGGCTACACCTTC. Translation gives CASSQDGVGGLGGYTF.

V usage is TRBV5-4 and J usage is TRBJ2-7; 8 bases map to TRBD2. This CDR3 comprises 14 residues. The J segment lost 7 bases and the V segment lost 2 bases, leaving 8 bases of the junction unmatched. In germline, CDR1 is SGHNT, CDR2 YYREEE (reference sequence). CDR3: CASSLGRVAGEQYF. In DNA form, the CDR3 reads TGTGCCAGCAGCTTAGGGAGGGTAGCGGGGGAGCAGTACTTC.

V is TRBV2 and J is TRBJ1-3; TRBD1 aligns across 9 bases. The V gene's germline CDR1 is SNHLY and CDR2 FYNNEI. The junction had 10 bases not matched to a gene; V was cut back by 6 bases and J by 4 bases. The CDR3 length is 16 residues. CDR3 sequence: CASREGPGTGGNTIYF. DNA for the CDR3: TGTGCCAGCAGAGAGGGTCCCGGGACAGGGGGAAACACCATATATTTT.

The CDR3 reads CASSVRTGGNGGYTF. The CDR3 nucleotides read TGCGCCAGCAGCGTGAGGACAGGGGGAAATGGTGGCTACACCTTC. The rearrangement joins TRBV5-1 to TRBJ1-2, with 10 bases aligning to TRBD1. The CDR3 is made up of 15 amino acids. Trimming at V came to 4 bases and at J to 7 bases, leaving 10 bases not matched to a gene. Germline V gives CDR1 SGHRS, CDR2 YFSETQ. The full variable domain, rest sourced from reference TRBV5-1 and TRBJ1-2, is KAGVTQTPRYLIKTRGQQVTLSCSPISGHRSVSWYQQTPGQGLQFLFEYFSETQRNKGNFPGRFSGRQFSNSRSEMNVSTLELGDSALYLCASSVRTGGNGGYTFGSGTRLTVV.

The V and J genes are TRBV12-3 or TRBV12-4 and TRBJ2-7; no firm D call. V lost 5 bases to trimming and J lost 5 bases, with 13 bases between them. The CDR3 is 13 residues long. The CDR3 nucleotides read TGTGCCAGCAGTCGATTACATGGTAACGAGCAGTACTTC. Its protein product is CASSRLHGNEQYF.

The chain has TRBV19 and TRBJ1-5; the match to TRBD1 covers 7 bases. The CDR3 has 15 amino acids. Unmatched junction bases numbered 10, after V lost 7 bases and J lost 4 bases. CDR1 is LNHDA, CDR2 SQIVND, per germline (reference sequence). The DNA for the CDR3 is TGTGCCAGTACTGGCAGGGGGGTTTGGAATCAGCCCCAGCATTTT. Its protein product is CASTGRGVWNQPQHF.

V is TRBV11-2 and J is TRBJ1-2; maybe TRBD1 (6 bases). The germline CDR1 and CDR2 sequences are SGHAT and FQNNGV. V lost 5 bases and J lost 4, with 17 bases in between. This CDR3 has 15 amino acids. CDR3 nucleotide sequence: TGTGCCAGCAGCACATCAGGGGCAGAGGGCTATGGCTACACCTTC. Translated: CASSTSGAEGYGYTF.

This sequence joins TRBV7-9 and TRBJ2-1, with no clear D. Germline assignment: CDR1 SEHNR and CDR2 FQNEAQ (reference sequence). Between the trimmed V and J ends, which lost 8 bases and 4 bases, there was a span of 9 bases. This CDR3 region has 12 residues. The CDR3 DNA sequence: TGTGCCAGCTGTGGCAGTTACAATGAGCAGTTCTTC. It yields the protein CASCGSYNEQFF.

CDR3 in DNA: TGTGCCAGCAGCTTGGCCCTTACCTACAATGAGCAGTTCTTC. Amino acids: CASSLALTYNEQFF. The chain has TRBV5-4 and TRBJ2-1, with D unclear. The germline V gene encodes CDR1 SGHNT and CDR2 YYREEE (reference sequence). The CDR3 has 14 residues. V lost 0 bases, J lost 2 bases, and 6 bases lay in between.

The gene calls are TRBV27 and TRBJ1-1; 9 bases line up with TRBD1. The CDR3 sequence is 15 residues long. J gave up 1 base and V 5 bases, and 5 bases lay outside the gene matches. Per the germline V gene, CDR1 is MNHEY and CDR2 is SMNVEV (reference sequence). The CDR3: CASSLMGQGNTEAFF. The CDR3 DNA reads TGTGCCAGCAGTCTAATGGGACAGGGGAACACTGAAGCTTTCTTT.

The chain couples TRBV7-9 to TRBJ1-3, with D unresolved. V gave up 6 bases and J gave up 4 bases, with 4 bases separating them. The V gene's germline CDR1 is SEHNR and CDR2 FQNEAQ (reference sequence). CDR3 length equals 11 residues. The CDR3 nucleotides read TGTGCCAGCAGTAGCGGAAACACCATATATTTT. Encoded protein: CASSSGNTIYF.

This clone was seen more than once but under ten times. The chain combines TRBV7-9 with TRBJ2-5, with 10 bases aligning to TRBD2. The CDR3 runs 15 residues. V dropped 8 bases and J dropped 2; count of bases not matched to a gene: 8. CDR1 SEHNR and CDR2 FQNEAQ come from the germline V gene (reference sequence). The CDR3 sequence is CASGYMGLAQETQYF. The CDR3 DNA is TGTGCCAGCGGGTATATGGGACTAGCGCAAGAGACCCAGTACTTC.

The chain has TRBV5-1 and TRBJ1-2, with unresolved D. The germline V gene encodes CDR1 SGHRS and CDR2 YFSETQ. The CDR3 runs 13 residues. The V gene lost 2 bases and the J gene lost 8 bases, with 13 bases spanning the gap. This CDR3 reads CASSFRGGEGYTF. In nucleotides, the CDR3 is TGCGCCAGCAGCTTCCGGGGAGGAGAGGGCTACACCTTC.

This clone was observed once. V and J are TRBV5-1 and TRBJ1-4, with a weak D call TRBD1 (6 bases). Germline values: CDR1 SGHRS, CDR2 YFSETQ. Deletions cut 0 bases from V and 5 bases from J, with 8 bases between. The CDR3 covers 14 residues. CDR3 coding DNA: TGCGCCAGCAGCTTGGAGGGGGGGAATGAAAAACTGTTTTTT. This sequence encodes CASSLEGGNEKLFF.

This CDR3 reads CASSQSGLAGIYEQYF. The CDR3 nucleotides are TGTGCCAGCAGCCAGAGTGGACTAGCGGGGATCTACGAGCAGTACTTC. This chain connects TRBV3-1 (or the pseudogene TRBV3-2) to TRBJ2-7; the match to TRBD2 covers 12 bases. CDR3 size: 16 residues. From germline, CDR1 is LGHDT and CDR2 YNNKEL (reference sequence). With 3 bases clipped from V and 3 bases from J, the junction kept 6 bases outside the gene matches.

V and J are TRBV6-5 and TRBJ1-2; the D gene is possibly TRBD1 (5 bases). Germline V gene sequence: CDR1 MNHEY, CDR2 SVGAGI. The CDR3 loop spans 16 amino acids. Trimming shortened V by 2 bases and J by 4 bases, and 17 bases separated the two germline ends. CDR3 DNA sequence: TGTGCCAGCAGTTACGGACACTCAGGTCGTGGCTATGGCTACACCTTC. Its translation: CASSYGHSGRGYGYTF.

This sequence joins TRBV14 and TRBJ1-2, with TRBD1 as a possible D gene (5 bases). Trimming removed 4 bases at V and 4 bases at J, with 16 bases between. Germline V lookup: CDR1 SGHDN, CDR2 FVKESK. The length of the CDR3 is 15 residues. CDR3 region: CASSPMRGILYGYTF. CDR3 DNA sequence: TGTGCCAGCAGCCCCATGCGGGGGATTCTCTATGGCTACACCTTC.

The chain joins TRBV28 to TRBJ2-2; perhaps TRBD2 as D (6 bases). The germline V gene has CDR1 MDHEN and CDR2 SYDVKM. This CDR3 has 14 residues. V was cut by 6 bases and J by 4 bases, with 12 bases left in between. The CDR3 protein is CASSPAGSTGELFF. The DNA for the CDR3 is TGTGCCAGCAGCCCCGCCGGGAGCACCGGGGAGCTGTTTTTT.